The 23 T cell receptor beta chains below come from one sample, sequenced in a study of Graves' ophthalmopathy and Graves' hyperthyroidism. The TCR beta CDR3 regions underwent amplification from RNA transcripts. First-round RT-PCR with HTBI primers preceded a second-round multiplex PCR. In TCRdb, the multiplex PCR reads were re-called with MiXCR into one record per CDR3 protein. This sample has 650,000 to 900,000 distinct CDR3 sequences, with approximately 40% found just once. Sequences were obtained from peripheral blood. The receptor set was obtained from an adult man with Graves' ophthalmopathy.

V is TRBV15 and J is TRBJ1-1, with D perhaps TRBD1 (6 bases). CDR1 LNHNV and CDR2 YYDKDF come from the germline V gene (reference sequence). The CDR3 is 13 residues long. V lost 3 bases and J lost 7, with 12 bases in between. The CDR3 sequence is CATSSPDRSEAFF. The CDR3 bases are TGTGCCACCAGCAGTCCCGACAGGAGTGAAGCTTTCTTT.

V is TRBV10-3 and J is TRBJ1-1; no definite D call. Germline V gives CDR1 ENHRY, CDR2 SYGVKD. V shed 10 bases and J shed 0 bases, with 15 bases lying between them. There are 14 residues in the CDR3. The CDR3 sequence is CASTSWRVNTEAFF. Written as DNA, the CDR3 is TGTGCCAGCACTTCTTGGAGGGTGAACACTGAAGCTTTCTTT.

Regarding this clonotype: Since a much larger clone is just one base distant, this may be a read error. The chain uses TRBV11-2 and TRBJ1-1; no clear D. V gave up 5 bases and J gave up 0 bases, with 4 bases separating them. The CDR3 length is 12 residues. CDR1 is SGHAT, CDR2 FQNNGV, per germline. The CDR3 here is CASSNLNTEAFF. CDR3 coding DNA: TGTGCCAGCAGCAACCTGAACACTGAAGCTTTCTTT.

Points on this clonotype: A much larger clone differs from this one at a single base, so this may be a read error. Likely a read error: the CDR3 ends without its conserved phenylalanine or tryptophan. The chain uses TRBV10-1 and TRBJ1-2; 7 nucleotides match TRBD1. CDR3 size: 15 residues. Germline CDR1 and CDR2: WNHNN and SYGVQD (reference sequence). The CDR3 reads CASSYSGTANYGYTL. The DNA for the CDR3 is TGTGCCAGCAGTTACTCTGGGACAGCTAACTATGGCTACACCCTC.

At least ten counts were recorded for this clonotype. The J gene is TRBJ1-2, the V gene TRBV20-1; the D gene is possibly TRBD1 (5 bases). The germline CDR1 and CDR2 sequences are DFQATT and SNEGSKA (reference sequence). V was pared by 2 bases and J by 0 bases, with 10 bases between. The CDR3 totals 14 residues. CDR3 nucleotides: TGCAGTGCTAGACCTTGGGGGTCTAACTATGGCTACACCTTC. Protein product: CSARPWGSNYGYTF.

V gene TRBV11-1 combines with J gene TRBJ2-2; TRBD1 matches 8 bases. Unmatched junction bases numbered 3, after V lost 5 bases and J lost 1 base. The germline V gene encodes CDR1 SGHAT and CDR2 FQDESV (reference sequence). The CDR3 runs 15 residues. The CDR3 reads CASSGRGLNTGELFF. CDR3 sequence (DNA): TGTGCCAGCAGCGGCAGGGGGCTGAACACCGGGGAGCTGTTTTTT.

This clonotype was counted only a few times. CDR3 protein: CAISESTGLYEQYF. Here the CDR3 DNA reads TGTGCCATCAGTGAGTCCACAGGGCTCTACGAGCAGTACTTC. The V call is TRBV10-3, the J call TRBJ2-7; D might be TRBD1 (6 bases). V gave up 0 bases and J gave up 3 bases, with 9 bases separating them. Germline loops: CDR1 ENHRY, CDR2 SYGVKD. This CDR3 region has 14 residues.

The chain couples TRBV29-1 to TRBJ2-7, with 15 positions matching TRBD2. After removal of 6 bases from V and 2 bases from J, the junction contained 5 bases not matched to a gene. Per the germline V gene, CDR1 is SQVTM and CDR2 is ANQGSEA. The CDR3 covers 15 residues. CDR3 nucleotide sequence: TGCAGCGTCGGACGGACTAGCGGGGGGGCCTACGAGCAGTACTTC. It yields the protein CSVGRTSGGAYEQYF.

The chain joins TRBV30 to TRBJ2-5, with no clear D. The CDR3 has 13 residues. The V and J ends lost 1 base and 0 bases respectively, with 6 bases between them. Germline CDR1 and CDR2: GTSNPN and SVGIG (reference sequence). This CDR3 is CAWSEKYQETQYF. The CDR3 region has the DNA TGTGCCTGGAGTGAGAAGTACCAAGAGACCCAGTACTTC.

This clonotype was seen at least ten times. V gene TRBV29-1 combines with J gene TRBJ2-5; D call uncertain. CDR1 is SQVTM, CDR2 ANQGSEA, per germline. CDR3 length equals 11 residues. V was trimmed by 3 bases and J by 5 bases, leaving 7 bases between them. The DNA of the CDR3 is TGCAGCGTTGATTTTGCGGAGACCCAGTACTTC. It is translated as CSVDFAETQYF.

This clonotype was seen more than once but under ten times. The chain uses TRBV12-5 and TRBJ1-2, with D unresolved. Deletions cut 5 bases from V and 6 bases from J, with 10 bases between. This CDR3 spans 12 amino acids. In germline, CDR1 is LGHNT, CDR2 FRNRAP. CDR3 sequence: CASGRGPDGYTF. The CDR3 DNA is TGTGCTAGTGGTCGTGGGCCTGATGGCTACACCTTC.

The chain links TRBV20-1 to TRBJ2-5; no firm D call. With 5 bases removed from V and 1 base from J, the gap between germline ends came to 2 bases. The CDR3 sequence is 10 residues long. Germline loops: CDR1 DFQATT, CDR2 SNEGSKA (reference sequence). CDR3 in DNA: TGCAGTGCTTTCCAAGAGACCCAGTACTTC. Translation: CSAFQETQYF.

This clonotype was seen many times. This chain's CDR3 is CASSPQGVKLETQYF. For the CDR3, the DNA is TGTGCCAGTAGTCCACAGGGGGTTAAGTTGGAGACCCAGTACTTC. The rearrangement links TRBV19 to TRBJ2-5; 8 bases map to TRBD1. Germline V gene data show CDR1 as LNHDA and CDR2 as SQIVND (reference sequence). The CDR3 is 15 amino acids. V was clipped by 5 bases and J by 5 bases; unmatched bases: 10.

The rearrangement links TRBV2 to TRBJ2-7; D is uncertain. Germline CDR1 is SNHLY and CDR2 is FYNNEI. This CDR3 is built from 13 residues. V shed 7 bases and J shed 5 bases, with 15 bases lying between them. CDR3: CASTHQFGDEQYF. As DNA, the CDR3 is TGTGCCAGCACCCACCAGTTTGGGGACGAGCAGTACTTC.

This clonotype was picked up many times. The J gene is TRBJ2-7, the V gene TRBV29-1; no clear D. Per the germline V gene, CDR1 is SQVTM and CDR2 is ANQGSEA. The V end lost 7 bases, the J end lost 0 bases, and 16 bases lay between the germline ends. The CDR3 sequence is 14 residues long. The CDR3 nucleotides are TGCAGCGCCAAGGGCGTAGGAAACTCCTACGAGCAGTACTTC. Translation gives CSAKGVGNSYEQYF.

The table lists this clonotype with many counts. The genes are TRBV7-9 and TRBJ1-4, with TRBD1 identical over 8 bases. This CDR3 spans 15 amino acids. The V segment lost 5 bases and the J segment 8 bases; nucleotides outside the gene matches: 10. The germline V gene has CDR1 SEHNR and CDR2 FQNEAQ (reference sequence). In nucleotides, the CDR3 is TGTGCCAGCAGCGACAGGACAGGGAGCGGCGAAAAACTGTTTTTT. This sequence encodes CASSDRTGSGEKLFF.

This clonotype was seen at least ten times. J is TRBJ1-1 and V is TRBV10-2; perhaps TRBD1 as D (6 bases). Trimming pared 6 bases from V and 6 bases from J, leaving 17 bases between. This CDR3 is built from 14 residues. Germline V lookup: CDR1 WSHSY, CDR2 SAAADI. CDR3 loop: CASRATGTFSEAFF. As DNA, the CDR3 is TGCGCCAGCAGAGCAACCGGGACATTCTCTGAAGCTTTCTTT.

This chain connects TRBV10-3 to TRBJ1-4; the D gene is possibly TRBD1 (5 bases). Germline V gene data show CDR1 as ENHRY and CDR2 as SYGVKD. V dropped 10 bases and J dropped 0 bases, with 12 bases sitting between them. CDR3 length: 14 amino acids. The CDR3 bases are TGTGCCAGCAGAGCACAGGCAACTAATGAAAAACTGTTTTTT. It yields the protein CASRAQATNEKLFF.

The rearrangement uses TRBV7-9 and TRBJ2-7; 9 nucleotides align to TRBD1. This CDR3 comprises 15 residues. Trimming at V came to 5 bases and at J to 6 bases, leaving 11 bases not matched to a gene. From germline, CDR1 is SEHNR and CDR2 FQNEAQ (reference sequence). The DNA for the CDR3 is TGTGCCAGCAGCCAGACAACAGGGGGCAGTTTCGAGCAGTACTTC. Translation: CASSQTTGGSFEQYF.

The chain couples TRBV19 to TRBJ2-7, with TRBD1 identical over 7 bases. Germline-derived CDR1 and CDR2 are LNHDA and SQIVND (reference sequence). V trimming: 3 bases; J trimming: 2 bases; junction bases outside the gene matches: 4. This CDR3 has 14 amino acids. The CDR3, as DNA: TGTGCCAGTAGTATCGGGACAGTACCCTACGAGCAGTACTTC. Its protein is CASSIGTVPYEQYF.

This clonotype occurred many times. The J gene is TRBJ1-2, the V gene TRBV2; 8 positions match TRBD1. Losses at the gene ends were 5 bases for V and 5 bases for J; bases not matched to a gene: 4. CDR3 length: 13 amino acids. Germline V gene lookup returns CDR1 SNHLY and CDR2 FYNNEI. In DNA form, the CDR3 reads TGTGCCAGCAGTCCGGACAGGGAATATGGCTACACCTTC. It yields the protein CASSPDREYGYTF.

With respect to this clonotype: An end of the junction does not agree with germline; a read error may underlie this. The chain is built from TRBV11-1 and TRBJ1-1; D might be TRBD1 (5 bases). CDR3 length: 15 amino acids. In germline, CDR1 is SGHAT, CDR2 FQDESV (reference sequence). In DNA form, the CDR3 reads TGCGCCAGCAGCCTCGGTTTGGGGGGACTCTCGGAAGCTTTCTTT. Translation: CASSLGLGGLSEAFF.

The V gene is TRBV29-1, the J gene TRBJ1-2; a weak D match, TRBD1 (6 bases). CDR3 length equals 11 residues. CDR1 SQVTM and CDR2 ANQGSEA come from the germline V gene. With 7 bases removed from V and 5 bases from J, the gap between germline ends came to 11 bases. For the CDR3, the DNA is TGCAGCGGTCAACAGGGATATGGCTACACCTTC. This gives the protein CSGQQGYGYTF.